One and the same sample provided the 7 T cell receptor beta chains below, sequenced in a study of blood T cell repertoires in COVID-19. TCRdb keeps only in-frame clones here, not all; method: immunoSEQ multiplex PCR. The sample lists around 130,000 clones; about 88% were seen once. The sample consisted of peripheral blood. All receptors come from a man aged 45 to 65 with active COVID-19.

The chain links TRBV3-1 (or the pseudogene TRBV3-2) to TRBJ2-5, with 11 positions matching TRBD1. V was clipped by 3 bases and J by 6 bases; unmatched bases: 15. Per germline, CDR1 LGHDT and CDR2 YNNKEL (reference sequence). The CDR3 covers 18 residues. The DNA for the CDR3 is TGTGCCAGCAGCCAGGGGGTCCCCGGGACAGGGGGAAGGAAGACCCAGTACTTC. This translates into CASSQGVPGTGGRKTQYF.

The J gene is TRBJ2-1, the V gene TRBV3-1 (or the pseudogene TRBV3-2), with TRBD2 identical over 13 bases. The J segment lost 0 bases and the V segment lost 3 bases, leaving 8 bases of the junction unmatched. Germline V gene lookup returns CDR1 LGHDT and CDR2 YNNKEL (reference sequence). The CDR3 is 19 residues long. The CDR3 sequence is CASSHRGLAGASSYNEQFF. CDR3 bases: TGTGCCAGCAGCCATCGAGGACTAGCGGGGGCGAGCTCCTACAATGAGCAGTTCTTC.

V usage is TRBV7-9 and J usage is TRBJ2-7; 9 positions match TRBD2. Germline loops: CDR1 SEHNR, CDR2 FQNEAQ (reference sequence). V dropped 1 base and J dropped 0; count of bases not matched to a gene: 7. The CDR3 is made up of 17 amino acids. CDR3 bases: TGTGCCAGCAGCTTAGTGGGTAGCGGGGGCCGCTCCTACGAGCAGTACTTC. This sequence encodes CASSLVGSGGRSYEQYF. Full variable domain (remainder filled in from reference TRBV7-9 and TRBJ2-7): DTGVSQNPRHKITKRGQNVTFRCDPISEHNRLYWYRQTLGQGPEFLTYFQNEAQLEKSRLLSDRFSAERPKGSFSTLEIQRTEQGDSAMYLCASSLVGSGGRSYEQYFGPGTRLTVT.

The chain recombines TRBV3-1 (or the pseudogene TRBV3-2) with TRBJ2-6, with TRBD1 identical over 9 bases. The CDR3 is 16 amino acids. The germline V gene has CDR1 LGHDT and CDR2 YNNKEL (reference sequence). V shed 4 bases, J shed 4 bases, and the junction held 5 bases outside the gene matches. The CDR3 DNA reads TGTGCCAGCAGCCCACACAGGGGGCTAGGGGCCAACGTCCTGACTTTC. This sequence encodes CASSPHRGLGANVLTF.

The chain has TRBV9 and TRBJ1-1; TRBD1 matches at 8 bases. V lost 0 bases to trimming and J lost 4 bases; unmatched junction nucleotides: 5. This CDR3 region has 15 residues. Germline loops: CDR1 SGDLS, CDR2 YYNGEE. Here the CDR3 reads CASSVGGQGSTEAFF. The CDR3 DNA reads TGTGCCAGCAGCGTAGGAGGACAGGGAAGCACTGAAGCTTTCTTT.

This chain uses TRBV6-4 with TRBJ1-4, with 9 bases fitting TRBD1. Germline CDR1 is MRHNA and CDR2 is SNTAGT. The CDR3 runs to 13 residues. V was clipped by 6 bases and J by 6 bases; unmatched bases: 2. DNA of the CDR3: TGTGCCAGCAGCCGGGACAGGGATGAAAAACTGTTTTTT. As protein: CASSRDRDEKLFF.

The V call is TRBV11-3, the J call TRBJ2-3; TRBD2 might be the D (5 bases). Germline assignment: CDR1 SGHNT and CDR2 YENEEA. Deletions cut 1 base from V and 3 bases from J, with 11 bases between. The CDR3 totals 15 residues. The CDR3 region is CASSLADGETDTQYF. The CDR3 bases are TGTGCCAGCAGCTTAGCGGACGGGGAGACAGATACGCAGTATTTT.